Sequencing of this TCR beta chain was carried out in a study of blood T cell repertoires in COVID-19. Assignment of participants to cohorts was predicated upon participant-reported clinical history. Only in-frame clones appear in the TCRdb table, and some are missing; sequencing was by immunoSEQ multiplex PCR. The repertoire holds about 200,000 clones, with roughly 82% as singletons. The CDR3 is 11 amino acids. Per the germline V gene, CDR1 is SGHNT and CDR2 is YYREEE (reference sequence). Trimming took off 9 bases at V and 3 bases at J, with 10 bases between the two ends. This chain links TRBV5-4 with TRBJ2-7; D is unresolved. The TCR sequence derives from a man between 40 and 49 years old with acute COVID-19. What was sequenced was PBMCs or T cells enriched from blood (not recorded which). CDR3: CATSDFYEQYF. CDR3 DNA sequence: TGTGCCACATCAGACTTCTACGAGCAGTACTTC. Full variable domain (rest looked up from reference TRBV5-4 and TRBJ2-7): ETGVTQSPTHLIKTRGQQVTLRCSSQSGHNTVSWYQQALGQGPQFIFQYYREEENGRGNFPPRFSGLQFPNYSSELNVNALELDDSALYLCATSDFYEQYFGPGTRLTVT.